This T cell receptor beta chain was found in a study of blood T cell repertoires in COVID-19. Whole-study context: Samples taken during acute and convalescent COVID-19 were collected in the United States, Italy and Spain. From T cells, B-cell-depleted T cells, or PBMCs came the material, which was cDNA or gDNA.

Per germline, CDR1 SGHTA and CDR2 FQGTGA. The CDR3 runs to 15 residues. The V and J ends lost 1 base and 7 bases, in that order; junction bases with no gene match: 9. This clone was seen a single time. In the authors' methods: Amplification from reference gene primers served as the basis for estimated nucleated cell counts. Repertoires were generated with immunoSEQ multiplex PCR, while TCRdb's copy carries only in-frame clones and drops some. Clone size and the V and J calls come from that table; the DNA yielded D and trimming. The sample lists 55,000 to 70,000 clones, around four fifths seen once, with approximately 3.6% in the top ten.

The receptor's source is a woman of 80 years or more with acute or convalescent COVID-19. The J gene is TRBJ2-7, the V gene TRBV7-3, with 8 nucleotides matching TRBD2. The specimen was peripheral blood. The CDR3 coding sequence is TGTGCCAGCAGCTTAAATCCGGGAGGGCCTTGGGAGCAGTACTTC. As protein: CASSLNPGGPWEQYF.